The 17 T cell receptor beta chains given below trace back to one sample, sequenced in a study of patients and donors after allogeneic stem cell transplantation. Each CDR3 protein is one row after TCRdb ran MiXCR on the RT-PCR reads. The sample contains more than 850,000 distinct CDR3 sequences, roughly 17% of which appear only once. Sequencing was carried out using blood, either unsorted or a sorted T cell fraction (not recorded which). These receptors came from a human donor who was either an allogeneic HSCT recipient or a stem cell or donor lymphocyte infusion donor (not recorded which). It is not recorded whose cells these are; they may come from a transplant donor.

This clonotype was counted at least ten times. The chain uses TRBV12-3 or TRBV12-4 and TRBJ2-1; 7 bases line up with TRBD2. CDR3 length equals 14 residues. After removal of 8 bases from V and 7 bases from J, the junction contained 11 bases not matched to a gene. This CDR3 is CASFGPAGKNEQFF. The CDR3 coding sequence is TGTGCCAGCTTTGGGCCAGCGGGAAAGAATGAGCAGTTCTTC.

This clonotype was detected a few times. J is TRBJ2-1 and V is TRBV27; 7 bases match TRBD2. Germline V gene lookup returns CDR1 MNHEY and CDR2 SMNVEV (reference sequence). The CDR3 is 16 amino acids. Trimming at V came to 4 bases and at J to 0 bases, leaving 6 bases not matched to a gene. CDR3 in amino acids: CASSSPAGRSYNEQFF. DNA of the CDR3: TGTGCCAGCAGTTCGCCAGCGGGGCGCTCCTACAATGAGCAGTTCTTC.

J is TRBJ1-1 and V is TRBV18; D perhaps matches TRBD1 (6 bases). The CDR3 is made up of 16 amino acids. V gave up 3 bases and J gave up 0 bases, with 14 bases separating them. CDR1 and CDR2 (germline): KGHSH, LQKENI. DNA of the CDR3: TGTGCCAGCTCACCTCGACAGGCCGATATGAACACTGAAGCTTTCTTT. This codes for CASSPRQADMNTEAFF.

J is TRBJ2-1 and V is TRBV7-9; perhaps D is TRBD1 or TRBD2 (5 bases each). V was clipped by 6 bases and J by 6 bases, with 15 bases between them. Germline V CDR1 and CDR2: SEHNR, FQNEAQ (reference sequence). The CDR3 contains 14 residues. As DNA, the CDR3 is TGTGCCAGCAGTTTGAGGGACCAAGCCAATGAGCAGTTCTTC. It translates to CASSLRDQANEQFF.

V usage is TRBV7-2 and J usage is TRBJ1-1; D uncertain. V gave up 2 bases and J gave up 1 base, with 17 bases separating them. From germline, CDR1 is SGHTA and CDR2 FQGNSA. The CDR3 spans 17 residues. For the CDR3, the DNA is TGTGCCAGCAGCTTAAAGGTTGTAGGCAGGCCGAACACTGAAGCTTTCTTT. It translates to CASSLKVVGRPNTEAFF.

This clonotype was detected only a few times. The chain carries TRBV4-2 and TRBJ2-7; possible D gene TRBD1, 6 bases. V lost 0 bases and J lost 3, with 12 bases in between. The CDR3 covers 15 residues. Germline-derived CDR1 and CDR2 are LGHNA and YNFKEQ. Written as DNA, the CDR3 is TGTGCCAGCAGCCAAGAATGGGGGCCGGTCTACGAGCAGTACTTC. Protein sequence: CASSQEWGPVYEQYF.

This clonotype came up a few times. The chain has TRBV12-3 or TRBV12-4 and TRBJ2-7; 8 bases line up with TRBD2. Trimming cost V 0 bases and J 3 bases; bases outside gene matches: 16. The CDR3 runs to 19 residues. The CDR3 bases are TGTGCCAGCAGTTTAGCGCTTAGCTCCGGGGGGGGGTTACGCTACGAGCAGTACTTC. Translating it yields CASSLALSSGGGLRYEQYF.

The V and J genes are TRBV7-2 and TRBJ2-3; 13 nucleotides align to TRBD2. Trimming at V came to 5 bases and at J to 6 bases, leaving 8 bases not matched to a gene. Germline V CDR1 and CDR2: SGHTA, FQGNSA. The CDR3 loop spans 16 amino acids. As DNA, the CDR3 is TGTGCCAGCAGCAACCGTGGGACTAGCGGGACGGATACGCAGTATTTT. As protein: CASSNRGTSGTDTQYF.

The chain links TRBV10-3 to TRBJ2-7; tentatively, D is TRBD1 (6 bases). CDR1 and CDR2 from the germline V gene are ENHRY and SYGVKD. The CDR3 spans 13 residues. The germline V and J ends were trimmed by 5 bases and 3 bases, with 11 bases remaining between them. CDR3 sequence reads: CAISSTGSYEQYF. In DNA, the CDR3 is TGTGCCATCAGTTCGACAGGTAGCTACGAGCAGTACTTC.

The gene calls are TRBV10-3 and TRBJ2-1, with TRBD2 matching 9 bases. CDR1 and CDR2 from the germline V gene are ENHRY and SYGVKD. Germline trimming cut 2 bases from V and 7 bases from J; bases unmatched to any gene: 12. CDR3 length: 17 amino acids. CDR3 sequence reads: CAISEGARRGGINEQFF. The CDR3 coding sequence is TGTGCCATCAGTGAGGGGGCTCGGCGGGGGGGAATAAATGAGCAGTTCTTC.

Only a few counts were recorded for this clonotype. V is TRBV29-1 and J is TRBJ1-2; D not certain. The CDR3 contains 11 residues. Germline assignment: CDR1 SQVTM and CDR2 ANQGSEA. V lost 5 bases and J lost 5, with 9 bases in between. The CDR3 spells CSVRKIYGYTF. CDR3 DNA sequence: TGCAGCGTTCGAAAAATTTATGGCTACACCTTC.

This chain links TRBV12-3 or TRBV12-4 with TRBJ1-1, with D perhaps matching TRBD1 (6 bases). The CDR3 totals 15 residues. V dropped 4 bases and J dropped 0 bases, with 12 bases sitting between them. The CDR3 nucleotides are TGTGCCAGCAGTTCCACGGACAGCCTGAACACTGAAGCTTTCTTT. This sequence encodes CASSSTDSLNTEAFF.

The V gene is TRBV5-1, the J gene TRBJ1-4; D is unresolved. V was shortened by 0 bases and J by 13 bases, with 16 bases between the two germline ends. The CDR3 is made up of 14 amino acids. Germline assignment: CDR1 SGHRS and CDR2 YFSETQ. The CDR3, as DNA: TGCGCCAGCAGCTTGGAGGCGGGCGGAGAAGGACTGTTTTTT. Protein product: CASSLEAGGEGLFF.

The V and J genes are TRBV11-2 and TRBJ2-7; TRBD1 matches at 9 bases. The germline gives CDR1 SGHAT, CDR2 FQNNGV. The CDR3 is made up of 15 amino acids. The ends lost 4 bases at V and 3 bases at J; junction bases unmatched: 7. The CDR3 here is CASSSGQGRRYEQYF. The CDR3 DNA sequence: TGTGCCAGCAGCTCTGGACAGGGGAGACGCTACGAGCAGTACTTC.

The table lists this clonotype with many counts. This chain uses TRBV28 with TRBJ1-5, with no clear D. Deletions cut 3 bases from V and 6 bases from J, with 15 bases between. This CDR3 is built from 15 residues. Germline V gene data show CDR1 as MDHEN and CDR2 as SYDVKM. The DNA for the CDR3 is TGTGCCAGCAGTTTTAGGAGGGAGTGGCTTCAGCCCCAGCATTTT. It is translated as CASSFRREWLQPQHF.

This rearrangement joins TRBV7-3 to TRBJ2-1; D gene ambiguous. Germline-derived CDR1 and CDR2 are SGHTA and FQGTGA. The CDR3 contains 13 residues. V lost 5 bases and J 3 bases, leaving 8 bases between the germline ends. The CDR3 loop is CASSLHSYNEQFF. Here the CDR3 DNA reads TGTGCCAGCAGCCTCCATAGCTACAATGAGCAGTTCTTC. Based on the CDR3 plus reference TRBV7-3 and TRBJ2-1, the full variable domain is GAGVSQTPSNKVTEKGKYVELRCDPISGHTALYWYRQSLGQGPEFLIYFQGTGAADDSGLPNDRFFAVRPEGSVSTLKIQRTERGDSAVYLCASSLHSYNEQFFGPGTRLTVL.

This clonotype was detected only a few times. One junction end does not reproduce the germline sequence, and a read error may be involved. The V call is TRBV7-2, the J call TRBJ1-4, with D perhaps matching TRBD1 (6 bases). CDR3 length: 16 amino acids. From germline, CDR1 is SGHTA and CDR2 FQGNSA. The CDR3 protein is CASSLGPRGTYEKLFF. Here the CDR3 DNA reads TGTGCCAGCAGCTTAGGTCCCAGGGGAACTTATGAAAAACTGTTTTTT.